This TCR beta chain is drawn from a study of blood T cell repertoires in COVID-19. Study-level background: Nucleic acid was either cDNA or gDNA, and it came from T cells, B-cell-depleted T cells, or PBMCs.

This clone was found once. Everyone who took part was roughly 18 to 89 years old, and they came from about two dozen US areas. Membership in each cohort depended on participant-reported clinical history. Authors' analysis steps: Cell counts per sample came from amplifying reference gene primers. The assay was immunoSEQ multiplex PCR, and TCRdb's table has in-frame clones only and misses some. V and J calls and clone size are those listed in that table; D and trimming were worked out from the DNA. Of some 400,000 clones listed, 90% to 95% are singletons. The clonotype was recovered from a woman between 40 and 50 years old who had been exposed to COVID-19. The material sequenced was PBMCs or T cells enriched from blood (not recorded which).

The CDR3 bases are TGTGCCAGCAGTAGAGGACAGGGTGGCTACACCTTC. Protein: CASSRGQGGYTF. V and J are TRBV2 and TRBJ1-2; 8 nucleotides match TRBD1. The CDR3 sequence is 12 residues long. The V and J ends lost 5 bases and 7 bases, in that order; junction bases with no gene match: 3. Germline CDR1 reads SNHLY; CDR2 reads FYNNEI.